This TCR beta chain was sequenced in a study of CD8 T cells in Susac syndrome. Study-wide findings and caveats: Individuals included in the TCR sequencing and HLA analysis were acknowledged by the study to be relatively few in number.

After extraction with the RNeasy kit, about 0.5 to 1 ug of the RNA was reverse transcribed using random hexamers. Amplification of TCR beta CDR3 spanned 54 Vbeta and 13 Jbeta via immunoSEQ multiplex PCR. Each CDR3 protein gets one entry after TCRdb re-called the immunoSEQ multiplex PCR reads with MiXCR. The data contain roughly 130,000 distinct CDR3 sequences, about 94% of them seen just once; the ten biggest clones take up around 0.12%. Sequencing targeted TCR beta in blood CD8+ and CD4+ T cells. Isolation of CD8+ and CD4+ T cells was performed negatively, whereas enrichment of TEMRA cells was done by FACS. Germline assignment: CDR1 LGHNA and CDR2 YNFKEQ. V was cut by 0 bases and J by 2 bases, with 10 bases left in between. CDR3 size: 16 residues. Notes on this clonotype: The antigen is unknown.

Sequencing was done on a sample of CD4+ T cells from PBMCs. This sequence was found in a human donor with multiple sclerosis. The gene calls are TRBV4-2 and TRBJ2-2, with D tentatively TRBD1 (5 bases). CDR3 sequence reads: CASSQDRRVNTGELFF. CDR3 sequence (DNA): TGTGCCAGCAGCCAAGATCGCAGGGTTAACACCGGGGAGCTGTTTTTT.